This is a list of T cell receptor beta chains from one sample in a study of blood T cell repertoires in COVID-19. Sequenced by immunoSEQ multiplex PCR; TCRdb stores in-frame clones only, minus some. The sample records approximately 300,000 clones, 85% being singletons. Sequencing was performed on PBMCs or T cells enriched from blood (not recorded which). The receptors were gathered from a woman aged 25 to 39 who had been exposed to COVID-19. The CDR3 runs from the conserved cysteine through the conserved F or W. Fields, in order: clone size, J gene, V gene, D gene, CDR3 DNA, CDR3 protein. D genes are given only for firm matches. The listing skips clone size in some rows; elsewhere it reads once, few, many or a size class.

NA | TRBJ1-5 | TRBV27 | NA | TGTGCCAGCAGTTTAACTAATGACAGGTCTAGTCAGCCCCAGCATTTT | CASSLTNDRSSQPQHF
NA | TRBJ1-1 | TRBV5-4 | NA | TGTGCCAGCAGCTCGTCCAGGGACACTGAAGCTTTCTTT | CASSSSRDTEAFF
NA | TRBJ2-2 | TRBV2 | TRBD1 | TGTGCCAGCAGTGAACCCTTAAAGGGGGCTAACACCGGGGAGCTGTTTTTT | CASSEPLKGANTGELFF
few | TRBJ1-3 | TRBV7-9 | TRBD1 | TGTGCCAGCAGCCAGGACAGGGCTGGAAACACCATATATTTT | CASSQDRAGNTIYF
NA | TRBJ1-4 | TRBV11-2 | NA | TGTGCCAGCAGCTCTACAGGGAAAAATGAAAAACTGTTTTTT | CASSSTGKNEKLFF
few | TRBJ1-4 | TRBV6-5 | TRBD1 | TGTGCCAGCAGTTACGGAGGGACAGGGGACGAAAAACTGTTTTTT | CASSYGGTGDEKLFF
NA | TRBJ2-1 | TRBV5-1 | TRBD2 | TGCGCCAGCAGCTTCACGGGACTAGCGGTCAATGAGCAGTTCTTC | CASSFTGLAVNEQFF
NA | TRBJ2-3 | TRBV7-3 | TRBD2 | TGTGCCAGCAGCTCTTTAGCTAGCGGGAGGCCGGAGACGCAGTATTTT | CASSSLASGRPETQYF
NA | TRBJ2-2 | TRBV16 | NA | TGTGCCAGCAGCCAGCTCACATTGGTCGGGGAGCTGTTTTTT | CASSQLTLVGELFF
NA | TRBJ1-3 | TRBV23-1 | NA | TGCGCCAGCAGTCAATACAGGTTCTCTGGAAACACCATATATTTT | CASSQYRFSGNTIYF
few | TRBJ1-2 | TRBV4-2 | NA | TGTGCCAGCAGCCACCACAGGGCGGACGGCTACACCTTC | CASSHHRADGYTF
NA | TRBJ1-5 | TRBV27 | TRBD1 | TGTGCCAGCACCCGGACAGGGCTCGGCAATCAGCCCCAGCATTTT | CASTRTGLGNQPQHF
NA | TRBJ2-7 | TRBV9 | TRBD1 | TGTGCCAGCAGCTTCGGGACAGGGGCCTACGAGCAGTACTTC | CASSFGTGAYEQYF
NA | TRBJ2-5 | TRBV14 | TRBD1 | TGTGCCAGCAGCCAACAGACAGGGGGAGCAGAGACCCAGTACTTC | CASSQQTGGAETQYF
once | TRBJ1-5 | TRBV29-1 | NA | TGCAGCGTTGTAACAGGATCAAATAGCAATCAGCCCCAGCATTTT | CSVVTGSNSNQPQHF
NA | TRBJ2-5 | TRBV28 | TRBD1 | TGTGCCAGCACCCATGGGGACAGGGGCCAAGAGACCCAGTACTTC | CASTHGDRGQETQYF
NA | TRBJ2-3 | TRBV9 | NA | TGTGCCAGCAGCGCAACCCAGGACAGATCAGATACGCAGTATTTT | CASSATQDRSDTQYF
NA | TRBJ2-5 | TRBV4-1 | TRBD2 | TGCGCCAGCAGCCAAGGGGCGGGGGGGGCAGGAGAGACCCAGTACTTC | CASSQGAGGAGETQYF
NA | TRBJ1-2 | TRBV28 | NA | TGTGCCAGCAGGACGACAGGCAATAACTATGGCTACACCTTC | CASRTTGNNYGYTF
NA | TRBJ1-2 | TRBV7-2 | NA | TGTGCCAGCAGCTTAGGGACAGCGTATGGCTACACCTTC | CASSLGTAYGYTF
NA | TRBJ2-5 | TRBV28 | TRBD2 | TGTGCCAGCAGTTTAGGTCTAGCGGGGGTGGAGACCCAGTACTTC | CASSLGLAGVETQYF
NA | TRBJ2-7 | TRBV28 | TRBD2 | TGTGCCAGCAGCCTACTAGCGGGGGTGTCTATGGAGGGCTACGAGCAGTACTTC | CASSLLAGVSMEGYEQYF
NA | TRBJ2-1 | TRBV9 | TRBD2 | TGTGCCAGCAGCACCCAGGGTGGCGGGAGTAGCTATGAGCAGTTCTTC | CASSTQGGGSSYEQFF
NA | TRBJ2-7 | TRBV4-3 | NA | TGCGCCAGCAGCCAAGCGACAGCCAGGAGCGAGCAGTACTTC | CASSQATARSEQYF
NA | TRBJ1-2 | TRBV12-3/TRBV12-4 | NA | TGTGCCAGCAGTTTAACACCTAACTATGGCTACACCTTC | CASSLTPNYGYTF
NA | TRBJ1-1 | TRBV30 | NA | TGTGCCTGGAGTAGGGGATGGACTGAAGCTTTCTTT | CAWSRGWTEAFF
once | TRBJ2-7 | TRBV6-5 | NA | TGTGCCAGCAGTTACCGCAGGGTCCCCTACGAGCAGTACTTC | CASSYRRVPYEQYF
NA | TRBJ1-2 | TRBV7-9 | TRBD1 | TGTGCCAGCAGCTGGATGACAGGGCCCTATGGCTACACCTTC | CASSWMTGPYGYTF
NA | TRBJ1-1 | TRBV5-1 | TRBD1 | TGCGCCAGCAGCTTGGATGGGGGACAGGGAAGCTCTGAAGCTTTCTTT | CASSLDGGQGSSEAFF
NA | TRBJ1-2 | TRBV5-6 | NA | TGTGCCAGCAGCTTGGAGGGCAGGGGTGGTTATGGCTACACCTTC | CASSLEGRGGYGYTF
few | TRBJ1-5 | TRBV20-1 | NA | TGCAGTGCTAGTAAGAGGATGAATCAGCCCCAGCATTTT | CSASKRMNQPQHF
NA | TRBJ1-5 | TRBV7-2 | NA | TGTGCCAGCAGCTTAGACGGCCGGGCGGGGAAGGGGTATCAGCCCCAGCATTTT | CASSLDGRAGKGYQPQHF
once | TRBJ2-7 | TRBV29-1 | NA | TGCAGCGTTGAATCGGGGAAGAACGAGCAGTACTTC | CSVESGKNEQYF
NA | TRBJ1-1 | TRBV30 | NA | TGTGCCTGGAGACGGAGCTGGAACACTGAAGCTTTCTTT | CAWRRSWNTEAFF
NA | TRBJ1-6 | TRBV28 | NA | TGTGCCAGCAGTTCAAGAAATTGGCAGGGTAATTCACCCCTCCACTTT | CASSSRNWQGNSPLHF
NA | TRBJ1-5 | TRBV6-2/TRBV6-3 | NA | TGTGCCAGCAGTTACTCGAGTAGGGGAAGCAATCAGCCCCAGCATTTT | CASSYSSRGSNQPQHF
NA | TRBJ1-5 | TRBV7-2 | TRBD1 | TGTGCCAGCAGCTTAGGGGGGACAGGGGGAGGACAGCCCCAGCATTTT | CASSLGGTGGGQPQHF
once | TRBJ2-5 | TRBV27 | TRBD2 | TGTGCCAGCCGGACTAGCGGGAGTCGCGAGACCCAGTACTTC | CASRTSGSRETQYF
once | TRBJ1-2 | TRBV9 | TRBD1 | TGTGCCAGCACCGCTAGGGACAGACGCTATGGCTACACCTTC | CASTARDRRYGYTF
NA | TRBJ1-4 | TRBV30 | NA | TGTGCCTGGAGTGTACTAAGGGGTGCAACTAATGAAAAACTGTTTTTT | CAWSVLRGATNEKLFF
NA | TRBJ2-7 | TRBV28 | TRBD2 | TGTGCCAGCAGTTTATTTGGGACTAGCGGATCCTACGAGCAGTACTTC | CASSLFGTSGSYEQYF
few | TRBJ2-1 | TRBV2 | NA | TGTGCCAGCAGTGTCGGAGGGAATGAGCAGTTCTTC | CASSVGGNEQFF
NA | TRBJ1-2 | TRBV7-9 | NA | TGTGCCAGCAGCTTAGCCAAGGGAGTCGGCTATGGCTACACCTTC | CASSLAKGVGYGYTF
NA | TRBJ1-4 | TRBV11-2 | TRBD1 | TGTGCCAGCAGCTTAGTAACAGGGGGCAATGAAAAACTGTTTTTT | CASSLVTGGNEKLFF
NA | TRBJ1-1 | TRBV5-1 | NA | TGCGCCAGCAGCTTGGTATTGAACACTGAAGCTTTCTTT | CASSLVLNTEAFF
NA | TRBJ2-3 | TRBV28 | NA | TGTGCCAGCAGATACACAGATACGCAGTATTTT | CASRYTDTQYF
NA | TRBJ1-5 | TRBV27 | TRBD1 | TGTGCCAGCAGCCAGGCCCGTGCCGGGACAGGCTATAGCAATCAGCCCCAGCATTTT | CASSQARAGTGYSNQPQHF
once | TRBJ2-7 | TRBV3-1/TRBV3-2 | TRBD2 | TGTGCCAGCAGCCAAGATACAGCGCGGGAGGGTGACGAGCAGTACTTC | CASSQDTAREGDEQYF
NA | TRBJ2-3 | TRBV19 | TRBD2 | TGTGCCAGTAGTATTGGGACTAGCGGCACCGTTAGCACAGATACGCAGTATTTT | CASSIGTSGTVSTDTQYF
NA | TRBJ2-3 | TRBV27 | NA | TGTGCCACCTATCCGGGGGACAGCACAGATACGCAGTATTTT | CATYPGDSTDTQYF
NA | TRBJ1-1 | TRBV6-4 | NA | TGTGCCAGCAGTGACTCGGCAGAGAACACTGAAGCTTTCTTT | CASSDSAENTEAFF
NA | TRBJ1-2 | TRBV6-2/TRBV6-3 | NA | TGTGCCAGCAGTTACAACCCGAGTCTTAACTATGGCTACACCTTC | CASSYNPSLNYGYTF
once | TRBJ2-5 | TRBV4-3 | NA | TGCGCCAGCAGCCAGGGTCGGGGAGAGACCCAGTACTTC | CASSQGRGETQYF
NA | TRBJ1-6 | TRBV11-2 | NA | TGTGCCAGCAGCTTAGCACAGGGCAGTGGGCCCCTCCACTTT | CASSLAQGSGPLHF
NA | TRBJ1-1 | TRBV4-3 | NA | TGCGCCAGCAGCCAAGGTATAGGGAGCTTTAGAACTGAAGCTTTCTTT | CASSQGIGSFRTEAFF